A selection of T cell receptor beta chains follows, all from one sample in a study of blood T cell repertoires in COVID-19. Generated by immunoSEQ multiplex PCR, the TCRdb table keeps only in-frame clones and is missing some. The table has almost 200,000 clones, more than 80% seen once. The sample consisted of PBMCs or T cells enriched from blood (not recorded which). These receptors originate from a woman in her late teens or twenties who had recovered from COVID-19. The CDR3 runs from the conserved cysteine through the conserved F or W. The D gene is left open where the match is weak. Clone size is given for some rows only: seen once, a few or many times, or a class if the clone is expanded.

j_call clone_size cdr3_length v_call d_call cdr3_nt cdr3_aa
TRBJ1-5 once 16 TRBV2 NA TGTGCCAGCAGCCCCCGGGACACCCTAAGGGGTCAGCCCCAGCATTTT CASSPRDTLRGQPQHF
TRBJ2-7 NA 12 TRBV30 TRBD2 TGTGCCTGGAGTGAGGGCGGGGGCGAGCAGTACTTC CAWSEGGGEQYF
TRBJ2-7 NA 13 TRBV29-1 TRBD1 TGCAGCGTTTTTACCGGGACAGGGGTTGAGCAGTACTTC CSVFTGTGVEQYF
TRBJ2-7 NA 14 TRBV5-8 NA TGTGCCAGCAGCCCAAGAGGGCGTTCCTACGAGCAGTACTTC CASSPRGRSYEQYF
TRBJ2-5 NA 19 TRBV7-9 TRBD2 TGTGCCAGCAGCTCCACCCACGGGGGGGTTGGGAAGGGTGTGGAGACCCAGTACTTC CASSSTHGGVGKGVETQYF
TRBJ2-7 NA 16 TRBV7-9 NA TGTGCCAGCAGCTCCTTCCGCGGGGCGCGTAGTAGCGAGCAGTACTTC CASSSFRGARSSEQYF
TRBJ2-4 NA 13 TRBV12-3/TRBV12-4 NA TGTGCCAGCAGTTTAGGGGGCGAAAACATTCAGTACTTC CASSLGGENIQYF
TRBJ2-1 NA 15 TRBV7-2 TRBD1 TGTGCCAGCAGCGCGACAGGGCGAACCTACAATGAGCAGTTCTTC CASSATGRTYNEQFF
TRBJ2-7 NA 14 TRBV5-4 NA TGTGCCAGCAGCAATGCACTGGGCACCTACGAGCAGTACTTC CASSNALGTYEQYF
TRBJ1-2 NA 14 TRBV2 TRBD1 TGTGCCAGCACCGGACAGGGGGTAGGGTATGGCTACACCTTC CASTGQGVGYGYTF
TRBJ1-5 NA 15 TRBV7-9 NA TGTGCCAGCAGCCGATTTACAGGGAGCAATCAGCCCCAGCATTTT CASSRFTGSNQPQHF
TRBJ2-5 NA 14 TRBV28 TRBD2 TGTGCCAGCAAGGGAGCGGGGGGGCTTGAGACCCAGTACTTC CASKGAGGLETQYF
TRBJ1-4 NA 16 TRBV2 TRBD1 TGTGCCAGCGGACCGGGACAGGGGAGAACTAATGAAAAACTGTTTTTT CASGPGQGRTNEKLFF
TRBJ2-1 NA 14 TRBV2 NA TGTGCCAGCAGTGAGCAGGGGCAGGGCAATGAGCAGTTCTTC CASSEQGQGNEQFF
TRBJ1-5 once 12 TRBV28 NA TGTGCCAGCAGTGAGACAGTAGAGCCCCAGCATTTT CASSETVEPQHF
TRBJ1-1 once 15 TRBV7-9 TRBD1 TGTGCCAGCAGTTACCCCGGGACAGGGTGGACTGAAGCTTTCTTT CASSYPGTGWTEAFF
TRBJ2-1 few 13 TRBV5-4 TRBD1 TGTGCCAGCAGCCGGGACAGCCACAATGAGCAGTTCTTC CASSRDSHNEQFF
TRBJ2-5 NA 17 TRBV11-2 TRBD2 TGTGCCAGCAGCCGTAGCGGGGGGGCAATAAGACGAGAGACCCAGTACTTC CASSRSGGAIRRETQYF
TRBJ2-7 NA 14 TRBV7-9 NA TGTGCCAGCAGCTTATCGGTCGCATCCTACGAGCAGTACTTC CASSLSVASYEQYF